Listed here are 17 T cell receptor beta chains from one sample, sequenced in a study of shared T cell receptors in the human thymus. TCRdb keeps only in-frame clones here, not all; method: immunoSEQ multiplex PCR. The sample lists about 710,000 clones, around 87% seen once, with over 0.008% in the top ten. This sample was shared with a second study, whose subject was human thymus T cells.

Specimen: thymocytes. The receptors shown here come from a boy under two years old with a congenital heart defect.

This clone was found a few times. V is TRBV5-6 and J is TRBJ2-3, with a possible D match to TRBD1 (6 bases). V lost 0 bases and J 0 bases, leaving 11 bases between the germline ends. The CDR3 totals 16 residues. From germline, CDR1 is SGHDT and CDR2 YYEEEE. The DNA for the CDR3 is TGTGCCAGCAGCTTGGGGGGGCAGCCTAGCACAGATACGCAGTATTTT. Translated, it gives CASSLGGQPSTDTQYF.

The chain links TRBV27 to TRBJ2-5; possible D gene TRBD2, 6 bases. Germline CDR1 MNHEY, CDR2 SMNVEV (reference sequence). V was trimmed by 6 bases and J by 1 base, leaving 15 bases between them. This CDR3 has 15 residues. CDR3 nucleotides: TGTGCCAGCAGCCGTACGGGGGAGCCCCAAGAGACCCAGTACTTC. Its protein product is CASSRTGEPQETQYF.

The rearrangement joins TRBV6-6 to TRBJ2-2; possible D gene TRBD2, 5 bases. Trimming stripped 8 bases from V and 4 bases from J, with 11 bases between. This CDR3 comprises 13 residues. In germline, CDR1 is MNHNY, CDR2 SVGAGI (reference sequence). The CDR3 sequence is CASGSFITGELFF. CDR3 in DNA: TGTGCCAGCGGGAGTTTTATCACCGGGGAGCTGTTTTTT.

CDR3 region: CASRRGGRADTQYF. The CDR3 DNA is TGTGCCAGCAGACGGGGGGGCCGGGCAGATACGCAGTATTTT. The chain is built from TRBV28 and TRBJ2-3; 8 bases fit TRBD2. CDR3 length equals 14 residues. CDR1 MDHEN and CDR2 SYDVKM come from the germline V gene. J lost 4 bases, V lost 6 bases, and 6 bases had no gene match.

This sequence joins TRBV7-8 and TRBJ1-6; D may be TRBD1 (5 bases). V was clipped by 2 bases and J by 5 bases, with 22 bases between them. The CDR3 is 19 residues long. Germline assignment: CDR1 SGHVS and CDR2 FQNEAQ. Written as DNA, the CDR3 is TGTGCCAGCAGCTTATCCCCCCAACAGGCACTACCGGATAATTCACCCCTCCACTTT. Its translation: CASSLSPQQALPDNSPLHF.

V usage is TRBV11-2 and J usage is TRBJ2-2; TRBD2 matches at 9 bases. V lost 6 bases to trimming and J lost 7 bases; unmatched junction nucleotides: 12. Germline V gene data show CDR1 as SGHAT and CDR2 as FQNNGV. This CDR3 contains 16 residues. The CDR3 DNA reads as TGTGCCAGCAGATCCGCCGGGACTAGCATTGACGGGGAGCTGTTTTTT. Amino acids: CASRSAGTSIDGELFF.

This clone was seen more than once but under ten times. This rearrangement joins TRBV5-1 to TRBJ2-5, with 8 bases aligning to TRBD1. Per germline, CDR1 SGHRS and CDR2 YFSETQ. V lost 4 bases, J lost 3 bases, and 17 bases stayed unmatched. The CDR3 contains 18 residues. The CDR3 loop is CASSDRPDRGANEETQYF. The DNA for the CDR3 is TGCGCCAGCAGCGACCGGCCCGACAGGGGCGCCAATGAAGAGACCCAGTACTTC.

The V call is TRBV7-3, the J call TRBJ2-1, with no clear D. The CDR3 has 15 amino acids. V gave up 4 bases and J gave up 3 bases, with 13 bases separating them. The V gene's germline CDR1 is SGHTA and CDR2 FQGTGA. Written as DNA, the CDR3 is TGTGCCAGCAGCTCGACTGTAACTTACTACAATGAGCAGTTCTTC. Protein: CASSSTVTYYNEQFF.

The count of this clone is one. The CDR3 DNA reads TGTGCCAGCAGCTTTCGGGACAGGGGGAACACTGAAGCTTTCTTT. Translated, it gives CASSFRDRGNTEAFF. The chain combines TRBV5-6 with TRBJ1-1; 10 nucleotides line up with TRBD1. J was trimmed by 1 base and V by 2 bases; bases with no gene match: 2. This CDR3 spans 15 amino acids. Germline-derived CDR1 and CDR2 are SGHDT and YYEEEE.

V is TRBV6-1 and J is TRBJ2-5; 8 nucleotides match TRBD2. With V trimmed by 6 bases and J by 4 bases, 4 bases remained unmatched. Germline V gene lookup returns CDR1 MNHNS and CDR2 SASEGT. The CDR3 consists of 13 residues. CDR3 region: CASRVAGRETQYF. CDR3 nucleotide sequence: TGTGCCAGCAGGGTAGCGGGAAGAGAGACCCAGTACTTC.

V and J are TRBV6-6 and TRBJ2-3; 11 bases map to TRBD2. The V and J ends lost 6 bases and 6 bases, in that order; junction bases with no gene match: 5. This CDR3 region has 14 residues. Germline CDR1 and CDR2: MNHNY and SVGAGI (reference sequence). This chain's CDR3 is CASRSLAGGDTQYF. CDR3 coding DNA: TGTGCCAGCAGATCTCTAGCGGGAGGCGATACGCAGTATTTT.

This chain links TRBV27 with TRBJ1-3, with a tentative D call TRBD1 (6 bases). Trimming shortened V by 7 bases and J by 6 bases, and 19 bases separated the two germline ends. The CDR3 has 15 residues. Germline V CDR1 and CDR2: MNHEY, SMNVEV (reference sequence). In nucleotides, the CDR3 is TGTGCCAGCAAGGACAGATTTCGGTTTCTAAACACCATATATTTT. Amino acids: CASKDRFRFLNTIYF.

The rearrangement joins TRBV7-6 to TRBJ2-3, with 10 bases fitting TRBD2. This CDR3 is 16 amino acids long. The germline gives CDR1 SGHVS, CDR2 FNYEAQ. V shed 4 bases, J shed 4 bases, and the junction held 8 bases outside the gene matches. The CDR3 is CASSCKREGSPDTQYF. CDR3 nucleotides: TGTGCCAGCAGCTGTAAGCGGGAGGGCTCGCCAGATACGCAGTATTTT.

The chain is built from TRBV7-6 and TRBJ2-7, with 8 bases lining up with TRBD1. Trimming at V came to 5 bases and at J to 5 bases, leaving 11 bases not matched to a gene. Germline CDR1 and CDR2: SGHVS and FNYEAQ. The CDR3 has 15 residues. The CDR3 coding sequence is TGTGCCAGCAGCGGTACCGGGACAGGTGTCAACGAGCAGTACTTC. This codes for CASSGTGTGVNEQYF.

The chain joins TRBV25-1 to TRBJ2-1; D is undetermined. V dropped 1 base and J dropped 0 bases, with 16 bases sitting between them. The germline V gene encodes CDR1 MGHDK and CDR2 SYGVNS. CDR3 length: 18 residues. The CDR3 coding sequence is TGTGCCAGCAGTGAATTGCCTCTGGAGCCAAGCTCCTACAATGAGCAGTTCTTC. The encoded protein is CASSELPLEPSSYNEQFF.

This clone was seen once. V is TRBV5-4 and J is TRBJ2-5, with 7 bases matching TRBD1. The DNA end lines up better with TRBJ2-7; the J call may be wrong. The germline gives CDR1 SGHNT, CDR2 YYREEE (reference sequence). The CDR3 sequence is 14 residues long. CDR3 DNA: TGTGCCAGCAGCTTGGGACAGGGTTCCTACGAGCAGTACTTC. This codes for CASSLGQGSYEQYF.

The V and J genes are TRBV28 and TRBJ1-1, with D possibly TRBD1 on 5 matching bases. The CDR3 has 14 residues. Germline V gene lookup returns CDR1 MDHEN and CDR2 SYDVKM. Deletions cut 7 bases from V and 5 bases from J, with 17 bases between. The chain's CDR3 is CASTPPETATEAFF. In nucleotides, the CDR3 is TGTGCCAGCACCCCTCCGGAGACAGCAACTGAAGCTTTCTTT.